This T cell receptor beta chain appears in the sequencing data of a study of Tregs in tolerant kidney transplant recipients. Only in-frame clones appear in the TCRdb table, and some are missing; sequencing was by immunoSEQ multiplex PCR. This repertoire shows about 50,000 clones, about nine tenths found once; its top ten account for less than 20%. Recipients received nonmyeloablative bone marrow transplants from related graft donors, with transient mixed chimerism. Unstimulated Tregs (CD4+CD25+CD127-) and CD4+CD25- non-Tregs were sorted from PBMCs. This CDR3 comprises 18 residues. Per the germline V gene, CDR1 is MGHRA and CDR2 is YSYEKL. The trim removed 1 base at V and 1 base at J, leaving 7 bases unmatched. General observations from the study: Nucleotide sequences could not be compared across some patients' samples due to primer changes. Activated donor B cell expansion appeared to reveal the most relevant donor-specific TCRbeta repertoire. No direct test of biological reproducibility was done here.

Regarding this clone: The antigen remains unidentified.

V usage is TRBV4-1 and J usage is TRBJ2-7; TRBD2 aligns across 13 bases. This material consisted of CD8+ T cells from blood (PBMCs), taken 12 months after the transplant. This receptor was taken from a human patient who received a combined kidney and bone marrow transplant. Among the T cells, some may be from the graft donor. Here the CDR3 DNA reads TGCGCCAGCAGCCAAGTTGGACTAGCGGGAGTTATGTCCTACGAGCAGTACTTC. Amino acid sequence: CASSQVGLAGVMSYEQYF.